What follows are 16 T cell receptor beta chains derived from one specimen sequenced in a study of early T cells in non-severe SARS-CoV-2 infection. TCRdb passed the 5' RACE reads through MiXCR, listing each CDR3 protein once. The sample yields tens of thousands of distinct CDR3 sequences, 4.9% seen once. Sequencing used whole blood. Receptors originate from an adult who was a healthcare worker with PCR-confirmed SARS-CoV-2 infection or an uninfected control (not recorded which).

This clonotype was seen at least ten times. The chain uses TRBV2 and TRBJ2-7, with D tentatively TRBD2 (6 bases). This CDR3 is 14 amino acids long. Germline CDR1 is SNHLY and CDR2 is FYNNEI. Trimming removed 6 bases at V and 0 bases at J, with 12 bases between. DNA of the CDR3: TGTGCCAGCAGGGGACTGAGGGGCTCCTACGAGCAGTACTTC. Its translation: CASRGLRGSYEQYF.

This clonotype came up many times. The CDR3: CASSLISLTYNEQFF. The CDR3 nucleotides are TGTGCCAGCAGTTTAATATCTTTGACCTACAATGAGCAGTTCTTC. V and J are TRBV27 and TRBJ2-1; D is ambiguous. V dropped 2 bases and J dropped 2 bases, with 10 bases sitting between them. The CDR3 spans 15 residues. Germline CDR1 MNHEY, CDR2 SMNVEV (reference sequence).

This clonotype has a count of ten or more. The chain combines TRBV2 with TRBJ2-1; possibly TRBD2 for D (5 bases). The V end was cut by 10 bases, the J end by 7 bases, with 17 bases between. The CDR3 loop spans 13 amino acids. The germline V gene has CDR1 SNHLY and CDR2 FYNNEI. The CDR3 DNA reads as TGTGCCACCCAAACCAGGCTAGCAAATGAGCAGTTCTTC. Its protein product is CATQTRLANEQFF.

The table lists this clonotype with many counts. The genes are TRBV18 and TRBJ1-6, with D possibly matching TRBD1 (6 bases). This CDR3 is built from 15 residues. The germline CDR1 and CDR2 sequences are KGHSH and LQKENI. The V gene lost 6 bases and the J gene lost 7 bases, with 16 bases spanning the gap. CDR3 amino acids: CASSEGTNRNSPLHF. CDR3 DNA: TGTGCCAGCTCGGAAGGGACAAACCGGAATTCACCCCTCCACTTT.

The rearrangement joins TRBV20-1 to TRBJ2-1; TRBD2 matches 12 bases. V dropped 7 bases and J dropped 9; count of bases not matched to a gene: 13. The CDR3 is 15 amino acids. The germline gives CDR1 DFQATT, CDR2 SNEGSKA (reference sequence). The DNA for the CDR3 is TGCAGTGGACGCCGGCGGACTAGCGGGACTGCTGAGCAGTTCTTC. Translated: CSGRRRTSGTAEQFF.

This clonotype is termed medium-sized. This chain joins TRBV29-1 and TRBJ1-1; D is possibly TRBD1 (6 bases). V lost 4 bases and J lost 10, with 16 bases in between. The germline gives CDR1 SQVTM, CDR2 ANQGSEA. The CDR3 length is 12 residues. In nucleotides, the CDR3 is TGCAGCGTTGTTACGGGGGCTCAAGGAGCTTTCTTT. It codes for CSVVTGAQGAFF.

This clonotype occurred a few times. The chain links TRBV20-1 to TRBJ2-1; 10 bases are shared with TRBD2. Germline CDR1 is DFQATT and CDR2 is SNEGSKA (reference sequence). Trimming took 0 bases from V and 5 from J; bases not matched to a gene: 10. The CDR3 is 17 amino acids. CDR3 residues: CSARDFLAGVLHNEQFF. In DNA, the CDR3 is TGCAGTGCTAGAGATTTCCTAGCGGGAGTTTTGCACAATGAGCAGTTCTTC.

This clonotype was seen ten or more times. This CDR3 reads CASSVGGEVYNEQFF. DNA of the CDR3: TGTGCCAGCAGCGTGGGCGGAGAGGTCTACAATGAGCAGTTCTTC. The V and J genes are TRBV9 and TRBJ2-1; D uncertain. CDR3 length: 15 amino acids. Germline assignment: CDR1 SGDLS and CDR2 YYNGEE. The V end was cut by 2 bases, the J end by 3 bases, with 12 bases between. Full variable domain (missing parts from reference TRBV9 and TRBJ2-1): DSGVTQTPKHLITATGQRVTLRCSPRSGDLSVYWYQQSLDQGLQFLIQYYNGEERAKGNILERFSAQQFPDLHSELNLSSLELGDSALYFCASSVGGEVYNEQFFGPGTRLTVL.

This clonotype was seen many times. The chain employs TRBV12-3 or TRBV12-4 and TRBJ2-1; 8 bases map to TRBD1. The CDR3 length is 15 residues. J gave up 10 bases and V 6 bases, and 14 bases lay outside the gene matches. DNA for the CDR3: TGTGCCAGCAGCCAACAGGGGGTGGTAGGCGGGGAGCAGTTCTTC. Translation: CASSQQGVVGGEQFF.

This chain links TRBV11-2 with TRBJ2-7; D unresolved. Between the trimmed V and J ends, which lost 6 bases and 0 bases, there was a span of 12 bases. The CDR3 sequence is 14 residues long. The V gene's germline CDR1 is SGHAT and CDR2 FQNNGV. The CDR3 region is CASRTIQYSYEQYF. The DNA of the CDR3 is TGTGCCAGCAGAACAATTCAGTACTCCTACGAGCAGTACTTC.

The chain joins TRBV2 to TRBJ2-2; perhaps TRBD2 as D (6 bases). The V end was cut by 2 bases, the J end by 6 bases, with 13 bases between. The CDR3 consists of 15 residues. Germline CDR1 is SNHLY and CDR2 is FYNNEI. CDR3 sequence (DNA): TGTGCCAGCAGTGAACATACCGGACTACCCGGGGAGCTGTTTTTT. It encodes CASSEHTGLPGELFF.

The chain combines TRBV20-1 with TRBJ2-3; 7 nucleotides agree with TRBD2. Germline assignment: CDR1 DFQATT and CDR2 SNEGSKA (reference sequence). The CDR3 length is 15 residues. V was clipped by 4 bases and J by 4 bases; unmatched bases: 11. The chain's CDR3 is CSATPRAGVSDTQYF. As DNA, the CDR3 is TGCAGTGCTACCCCCCGGGCGGGGGTATCAGATACGCAGTATTTT.

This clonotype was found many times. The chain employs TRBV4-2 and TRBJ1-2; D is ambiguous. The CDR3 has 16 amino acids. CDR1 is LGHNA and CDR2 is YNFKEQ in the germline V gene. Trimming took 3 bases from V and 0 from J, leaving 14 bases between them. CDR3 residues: CASSHTDRTSNYGYTF. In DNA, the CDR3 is TGTGCCAGCAGCCACACCGACCGCACCTCTAACTATGGCTACACCTTC.

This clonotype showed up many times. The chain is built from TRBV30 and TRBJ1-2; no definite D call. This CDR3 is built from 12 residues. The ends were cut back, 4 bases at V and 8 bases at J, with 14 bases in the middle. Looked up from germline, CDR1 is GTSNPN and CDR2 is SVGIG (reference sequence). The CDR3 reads CAWTRHGKGYTF. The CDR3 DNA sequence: TGTGCCTGGACCCGGCACGGGAAGGGCTACACCTTC.

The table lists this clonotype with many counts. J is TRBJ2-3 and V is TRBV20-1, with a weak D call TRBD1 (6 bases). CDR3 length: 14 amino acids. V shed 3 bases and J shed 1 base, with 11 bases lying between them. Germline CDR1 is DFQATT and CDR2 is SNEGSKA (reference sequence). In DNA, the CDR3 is TGCAGTGCTAGGACAGGCATGGGCACAGATACGCAGTATTTT. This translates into CSARTGMGTDTQYF.

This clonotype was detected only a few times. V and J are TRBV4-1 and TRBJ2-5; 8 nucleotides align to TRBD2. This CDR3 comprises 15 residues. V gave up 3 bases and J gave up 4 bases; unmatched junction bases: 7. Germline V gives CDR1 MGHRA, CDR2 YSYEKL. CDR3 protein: CASSHTGLAGETQYF. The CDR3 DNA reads TGCGCCAGCAGCCACACAGGACTAGCTGGAGAGACCCAGTACTTC.